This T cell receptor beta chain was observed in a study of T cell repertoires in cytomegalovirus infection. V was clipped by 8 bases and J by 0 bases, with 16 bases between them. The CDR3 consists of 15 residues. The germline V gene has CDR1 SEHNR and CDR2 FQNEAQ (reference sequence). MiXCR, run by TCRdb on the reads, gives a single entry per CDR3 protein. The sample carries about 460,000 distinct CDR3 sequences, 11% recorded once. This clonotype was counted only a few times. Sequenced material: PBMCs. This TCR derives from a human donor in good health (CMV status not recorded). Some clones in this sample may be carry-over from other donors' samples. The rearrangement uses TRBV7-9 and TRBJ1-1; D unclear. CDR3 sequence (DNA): TGTGCCAGCGGGAGGGTAGGTACCATGAACACTGAAGCTTTCTTT. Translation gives CASGRVGTMNTEAFF.